These 32 T cell receptor beta chains were all obtained from the same sample, sequenced in a study of blood T cell repertoires in COVID-19 (TCRdb year 2020). The receptor library was made with the immunoSEQ multiplex PCR assay. Held by TCRdb, this immuneACCESS table contains in-frame sequences only and omits some clones. Under half of the omission traces to an unresolved V gene where checked; the cause of the rest is unknown. Recorded for this sample are a few hundred thousand clones; roughly 80% of them occurred a single time. The top ten clones comprise roughly 1.3% of the sample. Source material: PBMCs or T cells enriched from blood (not recorded which). Receptor source: a woman aged 40 to 50 with acute COVID-19.

The chain recombines TRBV3-1 (or the pseudogene TRBV3-2) with TRBJ2-2; perhaps TRBD2 as D (6 bases). Trimming took off 4 bases at V and 1 base at J, with 22 bases between the two ends. This CDR3 region has 19 residues. The germline V gene encodes CDR1 LGHDT and CDR2 YNNKEL (reference sequence). The CDR3 nucleotides are TGTGCCAGCAGCCCGCAAGTTCCCCTTGCGGGGCAGAACACCGGGGAGCTGTTTTTT. Translating gives CASSPQVPLAGQNTGELFF.

The J gene is TRBJ2-7, the V gene TRBV2, with TRBD1 matching over 10 bases. Germline-derived CDR1 and CDR2 are SNHLY and FYNNEI. The CDR3 sequence is 13 residues long. V was pared by 8 bases and J by 5 bases, with 6 bases of the junction left unmatched. In DNA form, the CDR3 reads TGTGCCAGCTTAAGAGACAGGGGGCACGAGCAGTACTTC. This encodes CASLRDRGHEQYF.

The chain has TRBV5-1 and TRBJ1-1, with D maybe TRBD1 (5 bases). V was trimmed by 5 bases and J by 4 bases, leaving 18 bases between them. CDR3 length: 15 amino acids. The germline gives CDR1 SGHRS, CDR2 YFSETQ. DNA of the CDR3: TGCGCCAGCAGACAGGACGCCCGGGGGTCCACTGAAGCTTTCTTT. Protein: CASRQDARGSTEAFF.

V gene TRBV5-1 combines with J gene TRBJ2-1; D might be TRBD1 (6 bases). This CDR3 region has 16 residues. Germline V gene data show CDR1 as SGHRS and CDR2 as YFSETQ. V lost 0 bases, J lost 4 bases, and 14 bases lay in between. DNA of the CDR3: TGCGCCAGCAGCTTGGGACAGGCGAATTATTACAATGAGCAGTTCTTC. It is translated as CASSLGQANYYNEQFF.

This clone occurred a few times. V is TRBV24-1 and J is TRBJ2-5; 9 bases fit TRBD1. The V and J ends lost 4 bases and 5 bases, in that order; junction bases with no gene match: 4. The V gene's germline CDR1 is KGHDR and CDR2 SFDVKD. The CDR3 spans 14 residues. This CDR3 is CATSDGTGMETQYF. The CDR3 DNA sequence: TGTGCCACCAGTGACGGGACAGGGATGGAGACCCAGTACTTC.

The chain uses TRBV6-5 and TRBJ2-1; D is perhaps TRBD2 (6 bases). Trimming left V 5 bases short and J 3 bases short, with 14 bases between. Per the germline V gene, CDR1 is MNHEY and CDR2 is SVGAGI. CDR3 length equals 15 residues. The CDR3 region has the DNA TGTGCCAGCAGTCTGTTAGGGACTGACTACAATGAGCAGTTCTTC. Protein product: CASSLLGTDYNEQFF.

This chain connects TRBV21-1 to TRBJ2-7; the D call TRBD2 from the table was never checked on the DNA. TRBV21-1 is a listed pseudogene. This CDR3 contains 17 residues. As DNA, the CDR3 is TGTGCCAGCAGCATCCCATTTACCGGGACTCCGACCTACGAGCAGTACTTC. This encodes CASSIPFTGTPTYEQYF.

The gene calls are TRBV28 and TRBJ2-1, with 16 bases lining up with TRBD2. This CDR3 is 15 amino acids long. CDR1 MDHEN and CDR2 SYDVKM come from the germline V gene. V was clipped by 3 bases and J by 9 bases; unmatched bases: 2. DNA for the CDR3: TGTGCCAGCAGTTTGGGGACTAGCGGGAGGGTTGAGCAGTTCTTC. It translates to CASSLGTSGRVEQFF.

About this clone itself: At one end, the junction sequence differs from germline, possibly due to a read error. The chain uses TRBV30 and TRBJ1-5; D gene unclear. Germline values: CDR1 GTSNPN, CDR2 SVGIG (reference sequence). This CDR3 contains 13 residues. The CDR3 DNA is TGTGCTTGGACGGCGGCGTGGAATCAGCCCCAGCATTTT. Amino acid sequence: CAWTAAWNQPQHF.

The chain couples TRBV27 to TRBJ2-1, with D maybe TRBD2 (5 bases). Germline V gene lookup returns CDR1 MNHEY and CDR2 SMNVEV (reference sequence). The CDR3 is 14 residues long. The V and J ends lost 3 bases and 5 bases respectively, with 11 bases between them. This chain's CDR3 is CASSLAYGDNEQFF. CDR3 DNA sequence: TGTGCCAGCAGTTTGGCTTACGGGGACAATGAGCAGTTCTTC.

This clone has more than one count but fewer than ten. The CDR3, as DNA: TGTGCCAGCTCACCGGGGAGTAAAGGACCCCTCCACTTT. Its translation: CASSPGSKGPLHF. V usage is TRBV18 and J usage is TRBJ1-6; D is uncertain. With 3 bases removed from V and 12 bases from J, the gap between germline ends came to 12 bases. This CDR3 comprises 13 residues. The germline gives CDR1 KGHSH, CDR2 LQKENI.

The chain is built from TRBV19 and TRBJ1-3, with 9 positions matching TRBD1. The V gene end was trimmed by 3 bases and the J gene end by 8 bases; junction bases not matched to a gene: 5. The CDR3 runs 14 residues. CDR1 and CDR2 (germline): LNHDA, SQIVND (reference sequence). The DNA of the CDR3 is TGTGCCAGTAGTATTCCGGGACAGGGCTACACCATATATTTT. Its protein is CASSIPGQGYTIYF.

The chain recombines TRBV3-1 (or the pseudogene TRBV3-2) with TRBJ1-2; D gene unclear. Germline V gene data show CDR1 as LGHDT and CDR2 as YNNKEL (reference sequence). The CDR3 covers 11 residues. Trimming left V 2 bases short and J 7 bases short, with 5 bases between. The CDR3: CASSQPGGYTF. As DNA, the CDR3 is TGTGCCAGCAGCCAACCCGGTGGCTACACCTTC.

The CDR3 DNA is TGTGCCAGCAGCTGGTCCGGGACAGGGCTTCAGCCCCAGCATTTT. This sequence encodes CASSWSGTGLQPQHF. This chain uses TRBV5-8 with TRBJ1-5; 9 bases are a match to TRBD1. V was clipped by 3 bases and J by 6 bases; unmatched bases: 7. CDR1 and CDR2 (germline): SGHTS, YDEGEE. CDR3 length: 15 amino acids.

V and J are TRBV5-5 and TRBJ2-3; D is possibly TRBD2 (5 bases). V was cut by 6 bases and J by 1 base, with 9 bases left in between. This CDR3 contains 13 residues. Looked up from germline, CDR1 is SGHKS and CDR2 is YYEKEE (reference sequence). CDR3 nucleotide sequence: TGTGCCAGCATCCTTAGCGGCACAGATACGCAGTATTTT. Protein product: CASILSGTDTQYF.

This clone was observed a few times. This chain links TRBV11-2 with TRBJ1-4; 9 bases are shared with TRBD1. V lost 3 bases, J lost 4 bases, and 3 bases stayed unmatched. Germline V CDR1 and CDR2: SGHAT, FQNNGV. CDR3 length: 15 residues. CDR3 DNA: TGTGCCAGCAGCTTGGGGGACAGGGATAATGAAAAACTGTTTTTT. Encoded protein: CASSLGDRDNEKLFF.

The chain combines TRBV18 with TRBJ1-5; D call uncertain. CDR1 is KGHSH and CDR2 is LQKENI in the germline V gene. Trimming took 6 bases from V and 12 from J, leaving 15 bases between them. The CDR3 sequence is 12 residues long. Here the CDR3 reads CASSTNSLLQHF. The CDR3 bases are TGTGCCAGCTCCACCAACAGTTTGCTCCAGCATTTT.

V and J are TRBV28 and TRBJ1-2, with TRBD1 as a possible D gene (5 bases). The CDR3 runs to 15 residues. Germline V gives CDR1 MDHEN, CDR2 SYDVKM. The V end was cut by 7 bases, the J end by 6 bases, with 21 bases between. In DNA form, the CDR3 reads TGTGCCAGCAACTCCGTCTGGTACAGGATGAATGGCTACACCTTC. It codes for CASNSVWYRMNGYTF.

The chain joins TRBV24-1 to TRBJ1-2; 10 nucleotides agree with TRBD1. After removal of 9 bases from V and 8 bases from J, the junction contained 11 bases not matched to a gene. Germline CDR1 KGHDR, CDR2 SFDVKD. The CDR3 spans 14 residues. The CDR3, as DNA: TGTGCCACCGGGGGGACAGGGGACAACGGGGGCTACACCTTC. Its protein is CATGGTGDNGGYTF.

This rearrangement joins TRBV2 to TRBJ2-1; the match to TRBD2 covers 10 bases. There are 16 residues in the CDR3. The germline V gene encodes CDR1 SNHLY and CDR2 FYNNEI. After removal of 6 bases from V and 4 bases from J, the junction contained 9 bases not matched to a gene. The CDR3 nucleotides read TGTGCCAGCAGCGGCCTTCCTAGCGGGAGATACAATGAGCAGTTCTTC. This sequence encodes CASSGLPSGRYNEQFF.

The V and J genes are TRBV3-1 (or the pseudogene TRBV3-2) and TRBJ2-1; TRBD2 is a possible D gene (5 bases). The V end was cut by 1 base, the J end by 5 bases, with 12 bases between. CDR3 length: 15 amino acids. CDR1 is LGHDT, CDR2 YNNKEL, per germline (reference sequence). The CDR3 reads CASSQGTGQNNEQFF. As DNA, the CDR3 is TGTGCCAGCAGCCAAGGGACTGGCCAAAACAATGAGCAGTTCTTC.

The chain joins TRBV28 to TRBJ1-2, with 10 bases lining up with TRBD1. Trimming took 5 bases from V and 8 from J; bases not matched to a gene: 14. CDR1 is MDHEN and CDR2 is SYDVKM in the germline V gene. The CDR3 covers 16 residues. Here the CDR3 DNA reads TGTGCCAGCAGTCCGAGGGGGACAGGGGCCCCGGGGGGCTACACCTTC. This encodes CASSPRGTGAPGGYTF.

The CDR3 spells CASSSAGRGQETQYF. CDR3 DNA sequence: TGTGCCAGCAGCTCCGCCGGTCGCGGGCAAGAGACCCAGTACTTC. The gene calls are TRBV5-8 and TRBJ2-5, with D perhaps TRBD2 (5 bases). V was clipped by 3 bases and J by 2 bases, with 14 bases between them. CDR1 SGHTS and CDR2 YDEGEE come from the germline V gene. There are 15 residues in the CDR3.

This chain links TRBV18 with TRBJ2-2; 12 positions agree with TRBD2. Germline V gene lookup returns CDR1 KGHSH and CDR2 LQKENI. This CDR3 region has 19 residues. V was pared by 2 bases and J by 4 bases, with 11 bases of the junction left unmatched. This chain's CDR3 is CASSPTPELAGGVTGELFF. The CDR3 DNA reads TGTGCCAGCTCACCAACCCCAGAACTAGCGGGAGGAGTCACCGGGGAGCTGTTTTTT. The whole variable domain, remainder taken from reference TRBV18 and TRBJ2-2, is NAGVMQNPRHLVRRRGQEARLRCSPMKGHSHVYWYRQLPEEGLKFMVYLQKENIIDESGMPKERFSAEFPKEGPSILRIQQVVRGDSAAYFCASSPTPELAGGVTGELFFGEGSRLTVL.

The CDR3 DNA is TGCAGCGTTCGGCCTCAGGGATTAGCGGGAAGCTCCTACAATGAGCAGTTCTTC. Protein sequence: CSVRPQGLAGSSYNEQFF. V usage is TRBV29-1 and J usage is TRBJ2-1, with 8 bases aligning to TRBD2. CDR1 is SQVTM and CDR2 is ANQGSEA in the germline V gene. V lost 5 bases, J lost 0 bases, and 15 bases stayed unmatched. The CDR3 consists of 18 residues.

This clone has just a few counts. V and J are TRBV29-1 and TRBJ2-1, with 12 bases fitting TRBD2. Germline V gene lookup returns CDR1 SQVTM and CDR2 ANQGSEA. The junction had 6 bases not matched to a gene; V was cut back by 4 bases and J by 8 bases. The CDR3 covers 14 residues. CDR3 sequence reads: CSVGLAGGIDEQFF. The DNA of the CDR3 is TGCAGCGTTGGTCTAGCGGGAGGGATCGATGAGCAGTTCTTC.

V is TRBV11-3 and J is TRBJ2-5; no reliable D call. Germline V gives CDR1 SGHNT, CDR2 YENEEA. The CDR3 length is 14 residues. Between the trimmed V and J ends, which lost 2 bases and 4 bases, there was a span of 11 bases. Here the CDR3 DNA reads TGTGCCAGCAGCTTAACGAGCTCCGGAGAGACCCAGTACTTC. Translated: CASSLTSSGETQYF.

This clone was counted only a few times. CDR3: CASSKEGGINSPLHF. CDR3 nucleotides: TGTGCCAGCAGCAAAGAAGGAGGGATTAATTCACCCCTCCACTTT. V usage is TRBV21-1 and J usage is TRBJ1-6. TRBV21-1 is an annotated pseudogene. This CDR3 contains 15 residues.

The V call is TRBV4-3, the J call TRBJ1-1, with D uncertain. Trimming removed 0 bases from V and 3 bases from J, with 5 bases in between. The germline V gene has CDR1 LGHNA and CDR2 YSLEER. This CDR3 is 13 amino acids long. The CDR3 reads CASSQDPYTEAFF. Here the CDR3 DNA reads TGCGCCAGCAGCCAAGATCCCTACACTGAAGCTTTCTTT.

This chain connects TRBV30 to TRBJ1-3; a possible D gene is TRBD1 (5 bases). The CDR3 is 15 residues long. From germline, CDR1 is GTSNPN and CDR2 SVGIG (reference sequence). Trimming took 3 bases from V and 0 from J, leaving 12 bases between them. The CDR3, as DNA: TGTGCCTGGAGCCGCGACAGCAACTCTGGAAACACCATATATTTT. Its translation: CAWSRDSNSGNTIYF.

The rearrangement links TRBV9 to TRBJ2-1; D is possibly TRBD1 (5 bases). Trimming took 0 bases from V and 0 from J, leaving 7 bases between them. This CDR3 is 15 amino acids long. Germline V gene lookup returns CDR1 SGDLS and CDR2 YYNGEE. This CDR3 reads CASSVAGYSYNEQFF. CDR3 nucleotide sequence: TGTGCCAGCAGCGTAGCAGGGTACTCCTACAATGAGCAGTTCTTC.

The chain joins TRBV29-1 to TRBJ2-3; 7 bases align to TRBD1. Trimming removed 2 bases from V and 2 bases from J; junction bases left unmatched: 7. CDR3 length: 15 amino acids. Per germline, CDR1 SQVTM and CDR2 ANQGSEA. This chain's CDR3 is CSVEWDRGDTDTQYF. The DNA of the CDR3 is TGCAGCGTTGAATGGGACAGAGGGGACACAGATACGCAGTATTTT.